Listed below are T cell receptor beta chains from one sample, sequenced in a study of CD8+ T cells in alopecia areata. Data came from immunoSEQ multiplex PCR; TCRdb stores just in-frame clones and leaves some out. The sample includes around 160,000 clones, around three fifths seen only once; the top ten take about 14%. Source: CD4+ T cells sorted from blood, taken at week 24, from a patient treated with tofacitinib. The receptor set was obtained from a human donor with alopecia areata. Each CDR3 is given with its conserved first and last residue. Each record gives: CDR3 DNA, CDR3 protein, D gene, V gene, clone size, J gene. The D gene is left open where the match is weak. Clone size appears in some rows only: once, few, many, or a class for an expanded clone.

CDR3 DNA: TGTGCCAGCAGTGTGCTCACCAGAGGGGTATATAATTCACCCCTCCACTTT
CDR3 protein: CASSVLTRGVYNSPLHF
D gene: NA
V gene: TRBV2
clone size: NA
J gene: TRBJ1-6

CDR3 DNA: TGTGCCAGCTCACGTCGGACAGGGGGAGACACTGAAGCTTTCTTT
CDR3 protein: CASSRRTGGDTEAFF
D gene: TRBD1
V gene: TRBV18
clone size: NA
J gene: TRBJ1-1

CDR3 DNA: TGTGCCTGGAGTGCCGGGGCACAGGGGAACACTGAAGCTTTCTTT
CDR3 protein: CAWSAGAQGNTEAFF
D gene: NA
V gene: TRBV30
clone size: NA
J gene: TRBJ1-1

CDR3 DNA: TGTGCCAGCAGCCTACGGGGATTCAATGAAAAACTGTTTTTT
CDR3 protein: CASSLRGFNEKLFF
D gene: NA
V gene: TRBV5-6
clone size: NA
J gene: TRBJ1-4

CDR3 DNA: TGTGCCAGCAGCCAGGCTAGCGGGGGAGATACGCAGTATTTT
CDR3 protein: CASSQASGGDTQYF
D gene: TRBD2
V gene: TRBV4-2
clone size: NA
J gene: TRBJ2-3

CDR3 DNA: TGCAGCGCAAGCGGGGGGGCCCCTGAGACCCAGTACTTC
CDR3 protein: CSASGGAPETQYF
D gene: TRBD2
V gene: TRBV29-1
clone size: few
J gene: TRBJ2-5

CDR3 DNA: TGTGCCAGCGGGGAGGGGAGAGCGACGAATGAGCAGTTCTTC
CDR3 protein: CASGEGRATNEQFF
D gene: TRBD2
V gene: TRBV2
clone size: NA
J gene: TRBJ2-1

CDR3 DNA: TGTGCCAGCAGCTCCAGAGCGGGGTCGGAGACCCAGTACTTC
CDR3 protein: CASSSRAGSETQYF
D gene: TRBD2
V gene: TRBV7-3
clone size: once
J gene: TRBJ2-5

CDR3 DNA: TGTGCCAGCAGTCGACTAGCGGGGGGGCCGGAGACCCAGTACTTC
CDR3 protein: CASSRLAGGPETQYF
D gene: TRBD2
V gene: TRBV6-5
clone size: NA
J gene: TRBJ2-5

CDR3 DNA: TGTGCCAGCTCACCCGACAGGGGACAATACAATGAGCAGTTCTTC
CDR3 protein: CASSPDRGQYNEQFF
D gene: TRBD1
V gene: TRBV18
clone size: few
J gene: TRBJ2-1

CDR3 DNA: TGTGCCAGCCGGATCCAGCGGGGGAGCACAGATACGCAGTATTTT
CDR3 protein: CASRIQRGSTDTQYF
D gene: TRBD2
V gene: TRBV6-5
clone size: NA
J gene: TRBJ2-3

CDR3 DNA: TGTGCTGCCCAGAGGTACAATGAGCAGTTCTTC
CDR3 protein: CAAQRYNEQFF
D gene: NA
V gene: TRBV30
clone size: NA
J gene: TRBJ2-1

CDR3 DNA: TGTGCCAGCAGCTTAGGTTGGGGGGCCGGAGAGACCCAGTACTTC
CDR3 protein: CASSLGWGAGETQYF
D gene: NA
V gene: TRBV7-9
clone size: NA
J gene: TRBJ2-5

CDR3 DNA: TGTGCCAGCAGCCAAGGTCCGAGGGGTAACTCTGGAAACACCATATATTTT
CDR3 protein: CASSQGPRGNSGNTIYF
D gene: NA
V gene: TRBV14
clone size: NA
J gene: TRBJ1-3

CDR3 DNA: TGCAGCGCGAGGGGGGCGCAGGGCTACACCTTC
CDR3 protein: CSARGAQGYTF
D gene: NA
V gene: TRBV29-1
clone size: few
J gene: TRBJ1-2

CDR3 DNA: TGTGCCAGCAGTTTGGAGACAGGGGGCCGATACACCGGGGAGCTGTTTTTT
CDR3 protein: CASSLETGGRYTGELFF
D gene: TRBD1
V gene: TRBV27
clone size: NA
J gene: TRBJ2-2

CDR3 DNA: TGTGCCAGCAGCGTAGTGGCGGGGTATGAGCAGTTCTTC
CDR3 protein: CASSVVAGYEQFF
D gene: NA
V gene: TRBV9
clone size: few
J gene: TRBJ2-1

CDR3 DNA: TGTGCCAGTAGTATCTCTCATGAGCAGTTCTTC
CDR3 protein: CASSISHEQFF
D gene: NA
V gene: TRBV19
clone size: few
J gene: TRBJ2-1

CDR3 DNA: TGTGCCAGCAGTGATTGGGGGGGAGGCACAGATACGCAGTATTTT
CDR3 protein: CASSDWGGGTDTQYF
D gene: TRBD2
V gene: TRBV25-1
clone size: NA
J gene: TRBJ2-3

CDR3 DNA: TGCGCCAGCAGCCTCGGACAGGGAGGCGGGGAGCTGTTTTTT
CDR3 protein: CASSLGQGGGELFF
D gene: TRBD1
V gene: TRBV5-1
clone size: NA
J gene: TRBJ2-2

CDR3 DNA: TGTGCCAGCAGCCAACCCCGGCAGGGCAGGTTCCCCTCTGGGGCCAACGTCCTGACTTTC
CDR3 protein: CASSQPRQGRFPSGANVLTF
D gene: NA
V gene: TRBV4-2
clone size: NA
J gene: TRBJ2-6

CDR3 DNA: TGTGCCAGCACAAACTACAGGGCGGGGTCCTACGAGCAGTACTTC
CDR3 protein: CASTNYRAGSYEQYF
D gene: NA
V gene: TRBV6-5
clone size: NA
J gene: TRBJ2-7

CDR3 DNA: TGCAGCACCACTAGCGGTAGCACAGATACGCAGTATTTT
CDR3 protein: CSTTSGSTDTQYF
D gene: TRBD2
V gene: TRBV29-1
clone size: few
J gene: TRBJ2-3

CDR3 DNA: TGCAGCGTTGAGTCTGGGTCCCACGCCGGGGAGCTGTTTTTT
CDR3 protein: CSVESGSHAGELFF
D gene: NA
V gene: TRBV29-1
clone size: NA
J gene: TRBJ2-2

CDR3 DNA: TGTGCCACCAGCAGAGATTCCGTGGAGAGGGAGCAGTACTTC
CDR3 protein: CATSRDSVEREQYF
D gene: NA
V gene: TRBV15
clone size: NA
J gene: TRBJ2-7

CDR3 DNA: TGTGCAAGCCTACGAGGAGGGGTGGACACTGAAGCTTTCTTT
CDR3 protein: CASLRGGVDTEAFF
D gene: NA
V gene: TRBV6-1
clone size: NA
J gene: TRBJ1-1

CDR3 DNA: TGTGCCAGCAGCTTAAATTTCCAGGTAGAAGCTTTCTTT
CDR3 protein: CASSLNFQVEAFF
D gene: NA
V gene: TRBV7-2
clone size: NA
J gene: TRBJ1-1

CDR3 DNA: TGTGCCAGCAGCCCACAGGGTCGGACCGGGGAGCTGTTTTTT
CDR3 protein: CASSPQGRTGELFF
D gene: NA
V gene: TRBV5-6
clone size: NA
J gene: TRBJ2-2

CDR3 DNA: TGCGCCAGCAGCCAAGATGGTGGCGGGACGGCCACAGATACGCAGTATTTT
CDR3 protein: CASSQDGGGTATDTQYF
D gene: NA
V gene: TRBV4-1
clone size: NA
J gene: TRBJ2-3

CDR3 DNA: TGTGCCACCCGGGACCTTTACGAGCAGTACTTC
CDR3 protein: CATRDLYEQYF
D gene: NA
V gene: TRBV10-3
clone size: few
J gene: TRBJ2-7

CDR3 DNA: TGTGCTAGTGGTTCCGGACACGTTCAACCCACCCAGTACTTC
CDR3 protein: CASGSGHVQPTQYF
D gene: NA
V gene: TRBV12-5
clone size: NA
J gene: TRBJ2-5

CDR3 DNA: TGTGCCAGCAGTTCCAATAGGGACACTGAAGCTTTCTTT
CDR3 protein: CASSSNRDTEAFF
D gene: NA
V gene: TRBV27
clone size: NA
J gene: TRBJ1-1

CDR3 DNA: TGTGCCTGGAGTGTAGCGGGGGGGCTCAATGAGCAGTTCTTC
CDR3 protein: CAWSVAGGLNEQFF
D gene: TRBD2
V gene: TRBV30
clone size: once
J gene: TRBJ2-1

CDR3 DNA: TGTGCCAACGTGAGAAGGCCCCTCCACTTT
CDR3 protein: CANVRRPLHF
D gene: NA
V gene: TRBV6-5
clone size: NA
J gene: TRBJ1-6

CDR3 DNA: TGTGCCACCAGCAGAGTGGCGGGGGGGGACCCCAACAATGAGCAGTTCTTC
CDR3 protein: CATSRVAGGDPNNEQFF
D gene: TRBD2
V gene: TRBV15
clone size: NA
J gene: TRBJ2-1

CDR3 DNA: TGCGCCAGCAGCCAAGATAGGATACCGACTAATAATTCACCCCTCCACTTT
CDR3 protein: CASSQDRIPTNNSPLHF
D gene: NA
V gene: TRBV4-1
clone size: NA
J gene: TRBJ1-6

CDR3 DNA: TGTGCCAGCTCACCACTCCAGGCCTCACAAGAGACCCAGTACTTC
CDR3 protein: CASSPLQASQETQYF
D gene: NA
V gene: TRBV18
clone size: NA
J gene: TRBJ2-5

CDR3 DNA: TGCAGTGCTAGAGTTTCCTATACGCAGTATTTT
CDR3 protein: CSARVSYTQYF
D gene: NA
V gene: TRBV20-1
clone size: NA
J gene: TRBJ2-3

CDR3 DNA: TGCAGCGTTGCGGACAGGGTAGGCCGCTCCTACGAGCAGTACTTC
CDR3 protein: CSVADRVGRSYEQYF
D gene: TRBD1
V gene: TRBV29-1
clone size: NA
J gene: TRBJ2-7

CDR3 DNA: TGTGCCACCAGCAGAGGACAGGGGAATGGTCGAGGGGAGACCCAGTACTTC
CDR3 protein: CATSRGQGNGRGETQYF
D gene: TRBD1
V gene: TRBV15
clone size: few
J gene: TRBJ2-5

CDR3 DNA: TGTGCCAGCAGTTACGCCGGGACCGCTTACAATGAGCAGTTCTTC
CDR3 protein: CASSYAGTAYNEQFF
D gene: NA
V gene: TRBV6-6
clone size: NA
J gene: TRBJ2-1

CDR3 DNA: TGTGCCAGCACTTTTAGGCGGGCCGGAGAAGAGACCCAGTACTTC
CDR3 protein: CASTFRRAGEETQYF
D gene: NA
V gene: TRBV7-6
clone size: NA
J gene: TRBJ2-5

CDR3 DNA: TGTGCCAGCAGCTTGGGGGCCAACCCATTGGGCACAGATACGCAGTATTTT
CDR3 protein: CASSLGANPLGTDTQYF
D gene: NA
V gene: TRBV5-4
clone size: once
J gene: TRBJ2-3

CDR3 DNA: TGTGCCATTTCGAGAGGGACAGGGAATGAGCAGTTCTTC
CDR3 protein: CAISRGTGNEQFF
D gene: TRBD1
V gene: TRBV10-3
clone size: NA
J gene: TRBJ2-1

CDR3 DNA: TGTGCCAGCAGCTTCGACTACGAGCAGTACTTC
CDR3 protein: CASSFDYEQYF
D gene: NA
V gene: TRBV5-6
clone size: few
J gene: TRBJ2-7

CDR3 DNA: TGCAGCGTTGAAGGGGAGGACAGCTCACTCTACGAGCAGTACTTC
CDR3 protein: CSVEGEDSSLYEQYF
D gene: NA
V gene: TRBV29-1
clone size: few
J gene: TRBJ2-7

CDR3 DNA: TGTGCCAGCAGCCAAGATGACAGATCCTACGAGCAGTACTTC
CDR3 protein: CASSQDDRSYEQYF
D gene: NA
V gene: TRBV4-2
clone size: NA
J gene: TRBJ2-7

CDR3 DNA: TGTGCCAGCAGCTTTCCGAATTCACCCCTCCACTTT
CDR3 protein: CASSFPNSPLHF
D gene: NA
V gene: TRBV5-6
clone size: NA
J gene: TRBJ1-6

CDR3 DNA: TGCGCCAGCAGCCAACTAGAGACCCAGTACTTC
CDR3 protein: CASSQLETQYF
D gene: NA
V gene: TRBV4-1
clone size: NA
J gene: TRBJ2-5

CDR3 DNA: TGCGCCAGCAGCCAACCAAGGGAGACCCAGTACTTC
CDR3 protein: CASSQPRETQYF
D gene: NA
V gene: TRBV4-1
clone size: NA
J gene: TRBJ2-5

CDR3 DNA: TGTGCCAGCAGCTCCTCGACCGAAACATATGGCTACACCTTC
CDR3 protein: CASSSSTETYGYTF
D gene: NA
V gene: TRBV11-1
clone size: NA
J gene: TRBJ1-2

CDR3 DNA: TGTGCCCGACAGGGCACCTCCTACAATGAGCAGTTCTTC
CDR3 protein: CARQGTSYNEQFF
D gene: TRBD1
V gene: TRBV14
clone size: few
J gene: TRBJ2-1

CDR3 DNA: TGCAGCGCACACACAGGGGTGAACACTGAAGCTTTCTTT
CDR3 protein: CSAHTGVNTEAFF
D gene: TRBD1
V gene: TRBV29-1
clone size: NA
J gene: TRBJ1-1